A single sample is the source of the 21 T cell receptor beta chains below, sequenced in a study of human T cells and chemical hapten exposure. TCRdb processed the RACE reads anew with MiXCR; each CDR3 protein has one entry. The table records tens of thousands of distinct CDR3 sequences, roughly 11% of them present only once. This sample's time point: patch test 2, 6 weeks after DPC sensitization. This sample's treatment: therapeutic diphenylcyclopropenone sensitization with weekly scalp DPC. Sequences were derived from whole blood, sampled in connection with sensitization to the hapten diphenylcyclopropenone (DPC). Source of these receptors: a man aged 35 to 55 with alopecia areata. Some clones in this sample may be carry-over from other donors' samples.

This chain joins TRBV5-4 and TRBJ2-7, with TRBD2 matching over 8 bases. The germline V gene encodes CDR1 SGHNT and CDR2 YYREEE (reference sequence). This CDR3 has 15 residues. V was pared by 2 bases and J by 6 bases, with 10 bases of the junction left unmatched. This CDR3 reads CASSFSRGLAGEQYF. The DNA of the CDR3 is TGTGCCAGCAGCTTTTCGCGCGGTCTAGCGGGCGAGCAGTACTTC.

This clonotype showed up just a few times. The junction departs from the called germline gene at one end, perhaps through a read error. The J gene is TRBJ2-7, the V gene TRBV6-4, with D perhaps being TRBD1 or TRBD2 (5 bases each). The germline V gene has CDR1 MRHNA and CDR2 SNTAGT. The CDR3 has 13 residues. The CDR3 reads CSRGRGDTYEQYF. The CDR3 DNA sequence: TGCTCGAGGGGCAGAGGGGATACCTACGAGCAGTACTTC.

The chain links TRBV18 to TRBJ2-7; 7 positions agree with TRBD1. This CDR3 is 13 amino acids long. Trimming at V came to 3 bases and at J to 9 bases, leaving 8 bases not matched to a gene. Germline V lookup: CDR1 KGHSH, CDR2 LQKENI. The DNA of the CDR3 is TGTGCCAGCTCACCCGGGGACAGCGGAGTGCAGTACGTC. It codes for CASSPGDSGVQYV.

This clonotype was detected only a few times. The chain couples TRBV29-1 to TRBJ2-3; 7 bases are shared with TRBD2. CDR3 size: 13 residues. V was clipped by 5 bases and J by 2 bases; unmatched bases: 4. Germline V gene data show CDR1 as SQVTM and CDR2 as ANQGSEA. CDR3 in DNA: TGCAGCGTTTACCTAGCGGTCACAGATACGCAGTATTTT. Translation gives CSVYLAVTDTQYF.

This clonotype was counted many times. The chain recombines TRBV7-2 with TRBJ2-2, with 11 bases matching TRBD1. CDR3 size: 15 residues. With 5 bases clipped from V and 10 bases from J, the junction kept 9 bases outside the gene matches. Germline V gene sequence: CDR1 SGHTA, CDR2 FQGNSA. The CDR3 DNA reads as TGTGCCAGCAGCCGGACAGGGGGCGGGCCTTTGGAGCTGTTTTTT. This sequence encodes CASSRTGGGPLELFF.

The V and J genes are TRBV12-3 or TRBV12-4 and TRBJ2-3, with D unclear. The germline V and J ends were trimmed by 3 bases and 3 bases, with 16 bases remaining between them. The CDR3 extends over 16 amino acids. CDR3 amino acids: CASSFQLSLDTDTQYF. CDR3 coding DNA: TGTGCCAGCAGTTTCCAACTCAGCCTAGATACAGATACGCAGTATTTT.

This clonotype was counted only a few times. V usage is TRBV29-1 and J usage is TRBJ1-2, with 8 bases lining up with TRBD1. The CDR3 contains 16 residues. After removal of 6 bases from V and 2 bases from J, the junction contained 14 bases not matched to a gene. CDR1 is SQVTM and CDR2 is ANQGSEA in the germline V gene. CDR3 amino acids: CSVLVRGQITNYGYTF. DNA for the CDR3: TGCAGCGTCCTCGTCAGGGGGCAGATTACGAACTATGGCTACACCTTC.

The table lists this clonotype with a few counts. The chain uses TRBV5-6 and TRBJ1-5; TRBD1 matches at 8 bases. Per germline, CDR1 SGHDT and CDR2 YYEEEE. The length of the CDR3 is 15 residues. With 4 bases clipped from V and 3 bases from J, the junction kept 6 bases outside the gene matches. In DNA, the CDR3 is TGTGCCAGCAGCCAGAGGACAGGGTACAATCAGCCCCAGCATTTT. It is translated as CASSQRTGYNQPQHF.

The chain uses TRBV28 and TRBJ1-1; 7 nucleotides line up with TRBD1. Trimming took 6 bases from V and 5 from J; bases not matched to a gene: 12. The CDR3 length is 15 residues. Germline assignment: CDR1 MDHEN and CDR2 SYDVKM. The chain's CDR3 is CASSPQPSGGTEAFF. CDR3 bases: TGTGCCAGCAGCCCCCAACCTTCAGGGGGGACTGAAGCTTTCTTT.

V usage is TRBV12-3 or TRBV12-4 and J usage is TRBJ2-3; D remains ambiguous. The CDR3 length is 18 residues. V lost 7 bases, J lost 6 bases, and 29 bases lay in between. CDR3 loop: CASNLPDKGVGSLDTQYF. The DNA of the CDR3 is TGTGCCAGCAATCTACCCGACAAGGGTGTAGGGTCACTGGATACGCAGTATTTT.

There are a few counts of this clonotype. This chain uses TRBV6-2 or TRBV6-3 with TRBJ2-7; tentatively, D is TRBD1 or TRBD2 (5 bases each). Trimming took 6 bases from V and 0 from J, leaving 15 bases between them. Germline CDR1 reads MNHEY; CDR2 reads SVGEGT. CDR3 length: 15 residues. The CDR3 region is CASSPSGTHSYEQYF. CDR3 DNA sequence: TGTGCCAGCAGCCCTTCCGGGACGCACTCCTACGAGCAGTACTTC.

This chain links TRBV10-3 with TRBJ2-3, with 15 bases fitting TRBD2. With 6 bases clipped from V and 3 bases from J, the junction kept 7 bases outside the gene matches. The CDR3 contains 17 residues. Germline values: CDR1 ENHRY, CDR2 SYGVKD. CDR3 sequence reads: CAIRPGLAGGETDTQYF. CDR3 DNA sequence: TGTGCCATCAGGCCGGGACTAGCGGGAGGTGAGACAGATACGCAGTATTTT.

The chain carries TRBV4-3 and TRBJ2-1; the match to TRBD2 covers 8 bases. Unmatched junction bases numbered 6, after V lost 6 bases and J lost 2 bases. The CDR3 contains 15 residues. Germline CDR1 and CDR2: LGHNA and YSLEER. CDR3 loop: CASSVSGSTYNEQFF. CDR3 nucleotide sequence: TGCGCCAGCAGTGTCAGCGGGAGCACCTACAATGAGCAGTTCTTC.

This clonotype was picked up a small number of times. V gene TRBV14 combines with J gene TRBJ2-1; TRBD2 agrees at 11 bases. CDR1 and CDR2 (germline): SGHDN, FVKESK. CDR3 size: 16 residues. Trimming cost V 4 bases and J 3 bases; bases outside gene matches: 5. CDR3 DNA: TGTGCCAGCAGCCCCCCCGGGACTAGCGGCTACAATGAGCAGTTCTTC. It specifies CASSPPGTSGYNEQFF.

This clonotype was detected many times. The rearrangement links TRBV6-5 to TRBJ2-3; no clear D. With 6 bases removed from V and 0 bases from J, the gap between germline ends came to 4 bases. The CDR3 is made up of 12 amino acids. Germline values: CDR1 MNHEY, CDR2 SVGAGI. The CDR3 spells CASRGSTDTQYF. The CDR3 coding sequence is TGTGCCAGCAGAGGAAGCACAGATACGCAGTATTTT.

V and J are TRBV24-1 and TRBJ1-2; D not certain. Germline V CDR1 and CDR2: KGHDR, SFDVKD. V was trimmed by 2 bases and J by 4 bases, leaving 4 bases between them. The CDR3 spans 12 residues. CDR3 amino acids: CATSDSGYGYTF. The CDR3 DNA reads TGTGCCACCAGTGATTCTGGCTATGGCTACACCTTC.

This chain uses TRBV6-2 or TRBV6-3 with TRBJ2-1; TRBD2 matches at 9 bases. After removal of 0 bases from V and 4 bases from J, the junction contained 7 bases not matched to a gene. The CDR3 length is 17 residues. Germline lookup yields CDR1 MNHEY and CDR2 SVGEGT. The CDR3 DNA follows: TGTGCCAGCAGTTACTCCCCTCCTAGCGGGATATACAATGAGCAGTTCTTC. Translation: CASSYSPPSGIYNEQFF.

The sample holds many counts of this clonotype. V usage is TRBV4-3 and J usage is TRBJ2-5; possibly TRBD1 or TRBD2 for D (5 bases each). The CDR3 has 15 amino acids. V lost 1 base to trimming and J lost 6 bases, with 15 bases between them. CDR1 LGHNA and CDR2 YSLEER come from the germline V gene. CDR3 region: CASSQVASREKTQYF. The CDR3 DNA reads TGCGCCAGCAGCCAAGTGGCGTCCAGGGAGAAGACCCAGTACTTC.

This clonotype has only a few counts. The V and J genes are TRBV7-2 and TRBJ1-6, with D possibly matching TRBD1 (6 bases). Trimming cost V 1 base and J 7 bases, with 11 bases left between them. CDR1 is SGHTA, CDR2 FQGNSA, per germline. The length of the CDR3 is 15 residues. CDR3 nucleotide sequence: TGTGCCAGCAGCTTAGAACAGGGCGCGAATTCACCCCTCCACTTT. Encoded protein: CASSLEQGANSPLHF.

This clonotype was counted only a few times. V usage is TRBV29-1 and J usage is TRBJ1-1; D is uncertain. Per the germline V gene, CDR1 is SQVTM and CDR2 is ANQGSEA. The ends were cut back, 6 bases at V and 3 bases at J, with 14 bases in the middle. This CDR3 contains 13 residues. The CDR3 DNA follows: TGCAGCGTGCAGGTTGGGTTGCACACTGAAGCTTTCTTT. Its translation: CSVQVGLHTEAFF.

This clonotype showed up many times. V gene TRBV7-9 combines with J gene TRBJ1-4; 9 bases align to TRBD1. Germline CDR1 reads SEHNR; CDR2 reads FQNEAQ (reference sequence). CDR3 size: 14 residues. J gave up 5 bases and V 5 bases, and 3 bases lay outside the gene matches. In DNA form, the CDR3 reads TGTGCCAGCAGCGGGACAGGGATAAATGAAAAACTGTTTTTT. Translating gives CASSGTGINEKLFF.